The clone carrying this TCR beta chain was observed a handful of times. Its antigen remains unknown. V was trimmed by 4 bases and J by 5 bases, leaving 18 bases between them. Germline values: CDR1 SGHRS, CDR2 YFSETQ. CDR3 length equals 15 residues. The data derive from a study of beta chain features in type 1 diabetes. General study points: Shorter TCRB CDR3s, moderately but significantly so, marked every one of the four CD4+ subsets in Type 1 diabetes patients.

Reverse transcription of all isolated RNA meant that expressed TCRB transcripts were sequenced. Repertoires were generated with immunoSEQ multiplex PCR, while TCRdb's copy carries only in-frame clones and drops some. The sample carries about 700,000 clones, roughly an eighth recorded once. The source is a man younger than 30 with type 1 diabetes. Sequencing was performed on naive CD4+ T cells from blood. The V and J genes are TRBV5-1 and TRBJ1-2; possible D gene TRBD1, 6 bases. The CDR3 is CASSLPSRRGYGYTF. The CDR3 DNA is TGCGCCAGCAGCCTCCCCTCGAGGAGGGGGTATGGCTACACCTTC.